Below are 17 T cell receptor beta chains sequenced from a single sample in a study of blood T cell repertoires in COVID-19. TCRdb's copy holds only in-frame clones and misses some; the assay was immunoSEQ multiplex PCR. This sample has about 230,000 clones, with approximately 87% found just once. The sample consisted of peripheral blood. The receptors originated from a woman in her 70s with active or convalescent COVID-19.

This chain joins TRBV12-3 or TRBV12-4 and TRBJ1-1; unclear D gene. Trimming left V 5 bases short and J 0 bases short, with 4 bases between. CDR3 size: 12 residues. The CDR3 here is CASSQVNTEAFF. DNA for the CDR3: TGTGCCAGCAGTCAGGTGAACACTGAAGCTTTCTTT.

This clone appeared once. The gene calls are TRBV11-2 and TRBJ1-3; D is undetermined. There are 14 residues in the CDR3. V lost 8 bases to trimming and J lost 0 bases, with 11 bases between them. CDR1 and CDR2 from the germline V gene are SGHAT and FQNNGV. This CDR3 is CASGQEFSGNTIYF. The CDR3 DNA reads TGTGCCAGCGGCCAGGAATTCTCTGGAAACACCATATATTTT.

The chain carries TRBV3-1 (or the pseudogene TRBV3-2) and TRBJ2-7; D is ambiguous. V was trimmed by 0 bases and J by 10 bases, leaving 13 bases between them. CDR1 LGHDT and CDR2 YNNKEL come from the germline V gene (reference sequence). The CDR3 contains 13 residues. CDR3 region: CASSQDLRSDQYF. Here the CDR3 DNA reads TGTGCCAGCAGCCAAGATTTGCGGTCGGATCAGTACTTC.

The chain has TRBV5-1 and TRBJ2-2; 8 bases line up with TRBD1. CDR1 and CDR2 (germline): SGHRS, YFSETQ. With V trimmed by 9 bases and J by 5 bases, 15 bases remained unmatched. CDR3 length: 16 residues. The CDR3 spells CATTPPGQGLTGELFF. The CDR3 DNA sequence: TGCGCCACCACGCCCCCCGGACAGGGCCTTACCGGGGAGCTGTTTTTT.

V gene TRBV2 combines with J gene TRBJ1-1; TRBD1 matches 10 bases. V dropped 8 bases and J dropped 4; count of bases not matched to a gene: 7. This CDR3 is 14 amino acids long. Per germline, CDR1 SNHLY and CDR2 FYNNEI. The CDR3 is CASRFRDRGTEAFF. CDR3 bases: TGTGCCAGCCGATTCCGGGACAGGGGCACTGAAGCTTTCTTT. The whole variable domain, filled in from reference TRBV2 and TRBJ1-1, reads EPEVTQTPSHQVTQMGQEVILRCVPISNHLYFYWYRQILGQKVEFLVSFYNNEISEKSEIFDDQFSVERPDGSNFTLKIRSTKLEDSAMYFCASRFRDRGTEAFFGQGTRLTVV.

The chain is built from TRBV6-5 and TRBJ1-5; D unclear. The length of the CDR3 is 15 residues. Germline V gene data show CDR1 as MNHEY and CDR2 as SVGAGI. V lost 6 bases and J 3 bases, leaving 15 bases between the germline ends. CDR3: CASSQTGLFNQPQHF. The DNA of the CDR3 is TGTGCCAGCAGCCAAACTGGACTATTCAATCAGCCCCAGCATTTT.

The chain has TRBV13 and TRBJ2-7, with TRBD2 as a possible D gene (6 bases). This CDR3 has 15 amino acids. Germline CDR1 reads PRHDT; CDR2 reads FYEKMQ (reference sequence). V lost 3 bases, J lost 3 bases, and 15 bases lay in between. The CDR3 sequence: CASSFQGGEVYEQYF. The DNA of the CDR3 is TGTGCCAGCAGCTTTCAGGGAGGTGAGGTCTACGAGCAGTACTTC. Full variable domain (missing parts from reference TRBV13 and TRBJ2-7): AAGVIQSPRHLIKEKRETATLKCYPIPRHDTVYWYQQGPGQDPQFLISFYEKMQSDKGSIPDRFSAQQFSDYHSELNMSSLELGDSALYFCASSFQGGEVYEQYFGPGTRLTVT.

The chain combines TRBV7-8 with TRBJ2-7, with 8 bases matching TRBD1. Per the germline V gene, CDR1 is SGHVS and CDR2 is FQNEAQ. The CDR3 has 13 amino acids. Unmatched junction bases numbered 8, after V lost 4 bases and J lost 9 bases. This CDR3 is CASSSGQGSGQYF. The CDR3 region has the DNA TGTGCCAGCAGCTCCGGACAGGGATCAGGGCAGTACTTC.

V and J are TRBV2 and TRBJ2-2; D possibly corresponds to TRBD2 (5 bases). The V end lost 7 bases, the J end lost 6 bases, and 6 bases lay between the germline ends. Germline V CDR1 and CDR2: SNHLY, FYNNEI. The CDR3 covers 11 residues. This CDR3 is CASIGAGELFF. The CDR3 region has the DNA TGTGCCAGCATCGGGGCCGGGGAGCTGTTTTTT.

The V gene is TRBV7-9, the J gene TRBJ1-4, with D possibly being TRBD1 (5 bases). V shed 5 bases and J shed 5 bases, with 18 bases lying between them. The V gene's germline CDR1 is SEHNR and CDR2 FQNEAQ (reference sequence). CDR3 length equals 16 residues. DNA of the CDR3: TGTGCCAGCAGCCCCCGGGGGACCAGTAGAAATGAAAAACTGTTTTTT. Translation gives CASSPRGTSRNEKLFF.

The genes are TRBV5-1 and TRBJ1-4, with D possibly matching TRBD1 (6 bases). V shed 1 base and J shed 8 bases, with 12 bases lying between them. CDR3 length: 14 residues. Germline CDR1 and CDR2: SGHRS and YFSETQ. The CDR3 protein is CASSLQGREEKLFF. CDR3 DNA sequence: TGCGCCAGCAGCTTGCAGGGGAGGGAGGAAAAACTGTTTTTT.

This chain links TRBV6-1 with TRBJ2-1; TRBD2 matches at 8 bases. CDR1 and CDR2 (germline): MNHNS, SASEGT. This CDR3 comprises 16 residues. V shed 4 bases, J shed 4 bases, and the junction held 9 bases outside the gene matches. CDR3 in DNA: TGTGCCAGCAGTGCCCAACCGGCTAGCGGGTACAATGAGCAGTTCTTC. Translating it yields CASSAQPASGYNEQFF.

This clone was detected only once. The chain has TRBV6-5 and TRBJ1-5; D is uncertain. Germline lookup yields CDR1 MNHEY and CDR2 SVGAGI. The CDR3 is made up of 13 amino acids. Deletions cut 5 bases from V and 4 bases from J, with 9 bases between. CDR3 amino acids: CASSQNGNQPQHF. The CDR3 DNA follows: TGTGCCAGCAGTCAAAACGGGAATCAGCCCCAGCATTTT.

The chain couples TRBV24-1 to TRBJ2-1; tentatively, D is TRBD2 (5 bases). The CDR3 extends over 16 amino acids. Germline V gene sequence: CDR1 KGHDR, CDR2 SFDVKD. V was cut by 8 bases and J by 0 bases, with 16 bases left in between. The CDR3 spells CATTSPDLSSYNEQFF. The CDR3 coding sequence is TGTGCCACCACTAGCCCCGATCTGAGCTCCTACAATGAGCAGTTCTTC.

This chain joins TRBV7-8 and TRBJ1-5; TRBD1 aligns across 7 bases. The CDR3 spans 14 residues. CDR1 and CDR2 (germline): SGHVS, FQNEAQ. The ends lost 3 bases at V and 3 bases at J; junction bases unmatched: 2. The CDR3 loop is CASSLGTANQPQHF. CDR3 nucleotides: TGTGCCAGCAGCTTGGGGACAGCCAATCAGCCCCAGCATTTT.

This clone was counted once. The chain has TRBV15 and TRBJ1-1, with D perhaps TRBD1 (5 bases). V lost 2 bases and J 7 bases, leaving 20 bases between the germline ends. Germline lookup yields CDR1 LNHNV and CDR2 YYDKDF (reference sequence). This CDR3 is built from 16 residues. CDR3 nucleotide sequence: TGTGCCACCAGCAGACTGAGGGTTGGGGGGATCATTGAAGCTTTCTTT. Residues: CATSRLRVGGIIEAFF. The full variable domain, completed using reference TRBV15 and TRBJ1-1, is DAMVIQNPRYQVTQFGKPVTLSCSQTLNHNVMYWYQQKSSQAPKLLFHYYDKDFNNEADTPDNFQSRRPNTSFCFLDIRSPGLGDTAMYLCATSRLRVGGIIEAFFGQGTRLTVV.

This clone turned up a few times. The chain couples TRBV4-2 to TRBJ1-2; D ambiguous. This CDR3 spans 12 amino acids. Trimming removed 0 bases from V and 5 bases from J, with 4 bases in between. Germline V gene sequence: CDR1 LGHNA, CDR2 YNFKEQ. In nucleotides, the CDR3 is TGTGCCAGCAGCCAAGACAAATATGGCTACACCTTC. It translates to CASSQDKYGYTF.